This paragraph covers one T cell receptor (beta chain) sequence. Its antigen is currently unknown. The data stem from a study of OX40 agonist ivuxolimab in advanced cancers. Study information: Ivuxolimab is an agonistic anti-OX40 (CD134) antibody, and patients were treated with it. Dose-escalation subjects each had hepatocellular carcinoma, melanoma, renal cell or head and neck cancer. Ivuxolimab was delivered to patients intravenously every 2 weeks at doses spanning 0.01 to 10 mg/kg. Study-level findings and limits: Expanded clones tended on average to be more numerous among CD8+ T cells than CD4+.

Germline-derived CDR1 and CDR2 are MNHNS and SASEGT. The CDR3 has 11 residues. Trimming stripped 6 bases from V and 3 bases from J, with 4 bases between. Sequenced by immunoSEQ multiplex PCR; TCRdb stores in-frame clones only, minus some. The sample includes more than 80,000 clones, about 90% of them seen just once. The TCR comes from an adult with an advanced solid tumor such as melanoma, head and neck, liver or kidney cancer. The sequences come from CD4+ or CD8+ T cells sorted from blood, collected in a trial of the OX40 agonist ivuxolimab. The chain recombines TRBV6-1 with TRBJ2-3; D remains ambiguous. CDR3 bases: TGTGCCAGCAGAGTAACAGATACGCAGTATTTT. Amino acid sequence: CASRVTDTQYF.